These 3 T cell receptor beta chains originate from one sample sequenced in a study of CD8 T cells in ankylosing spondylitis. TCRdb reanalysed the 5' RACE reads using MiXCR and keeps one entry per CDR3 protein. The profile shows 200,000 to 300,000 distinct CDR3 sequences, about 30% of them singletons. The sample comprised blood, either unsorted or a sorted T cell fraction (not recorded which). All receptors come from a male donor with ankylosing spondylitis or in good health (not recorded which).

The chain couples TRBV20-1 to TRBJ2-7; either TRBD1 or TRBD2 may fit D (6 bases each). The CDR3 is made up of 13 amino acids. Trimming took 5 bases from V and 0 from J, leaving 11 bases between them. Germline assignment: CDR1 DFQATT and CDR2 SNEGSKA (reference sequence). CDR3: CSAPGAASYEQYF. The DNA of the CDR3 is TGCAGTGCTCCGGGGGCCGCCTCCTACGAGCAGTACTTC.

J is TRBJ2-5 and V is TRBV15; D uncertain. This CDR3 has 15 residues. Germline values: CDR1 LNHNV, CDR2 YYDKDF (reference sequence). The V end lost 1 base, the J end lost 2 bases, and 11 bases lay between the germline ends. The chain's CDR3 is CATSRGVDQQETQYF. The DNA for the CDR3 is TGTGCCACCAGCAGAGGTGTCGACCAGCAAGAGACCCAGTACTTC.

This clonotype was counted a few times. The rearrangement joins TRBV29-1 to TRBJ2-7; either TRBD1 or TRBD2 may fit D (6 bases each). The CDR3 covers 15 residues. Germline values: CDR1 SQVTM, CDR2 ANQGSEA. V lost 6 bases and J 0 bases, leaving 18 bases between the germline ends. Here the CDR3 reads CSVGFGGSFSYEQYF. The CDR3 DNA reads as TGCAGCGTCGGGTTCGGGGGCTCCTTCTCCTACGAGCAGTACTTC.